These 23 T cell receptor beta chains originate from one sample sequenced in a study of T cell repertoires in cytomegalovirus infection (dated by TCRdb to the late 2010s). The sequencing machine was an Illumina HiSeq 1500. TCRdb's own reprocessing of the public reads used fastp at Q25 and MiXCR and kept productive beta chains. Rows are unified per CDR3 protein, each entry keeping the most common DNA and genes. The sample includes 600,000 to 800,000 distinct CDR3 sequences, with approximately 25% observed a single time. Around 8% of the sample is in the top ten clones. The sample consisted of CD8+ T cells from PBMCs. The receptors originated from a human donor in good health (CMV status not recorded). Some clones in this sample may be carry-over from other donors' samples.

Ten or more counts support this clonotype. The chain links TRBV6-2 or TRBV6-3 to TRBJ2-1; 7 bases align to TRBD1. CDR1 and CDR2 (germline): MNHEY, SVGEGT. V lost 2 bases to trimming and J lost 6 bases; unmatched junction nucleotides: 10. The CDR3 has 16 residues. CDR3 residues: CASSYGSGQLGNEQFF. The DNA for the CDR3 is TGTGCCAGCAGTTACGGGTCGGGACAGCTTGGCAATGAGCAGTTCTTC.

This clonotype turned up a few times. The genes are TRBV20-1 and TRBJ2-7; D possibly corresponds to TRBD1 (6 bases). The length of the CDR3 is 13 residues. Germline-derived CDR1 and CDR2 are DFQATT and SNEGSKA (reference sequence). Trimming stripped 1 base from V and 2 bases from J, with 9 bases between. CDR3 loop: CSARGQGPYEQYF. The CDR3 region has the DNA TGCAGTGCTAGAGGGCAGGGGCCCTACGAGCAGTACTTC.

This clonotype came up many times. The chain uses TRBV7-2 and TRBJ2-5; D is perhaps TRBD1 (5 bases). CDR1 is SGHTA and CDR2 is FQGNSA in the germline V gene. Trimming shortened V by 6 bases and J by 4 bases, and 24 bases separated the two germline ends. The CDR3 spans 17 residues. The CDR3, as DNA: TGTGCCAGCAGTCGTAATCAGGGCGCCAGTAATCGAGAGACCCAGTACTTC. Its protein is CASSRNQGASNRETQYF. The full variable domain, completed using reference TRBV7-2 and TRBJ2-5, is GAGVSQSPSNKVTEKGKDVELRCDPISGHTALYWYRQSLGQGLEFLIYFQGNSAPDKSGLPSDRFSAERTGGSVSTLTIQRTQQEDSAVYLCASSRNQGASNRETQYFGPGTRLLVL.

V usage is TRBV10-3 and J usage is TRBJ2-7; unclear D gene. In germline, CDR1 is ENHRY, CDR2 SYGVKD. This CDR3 contains 12 residues. Deletions cut 0 bases from V and 6 bases from J, with 6 bases between. The CDR3 nucleotides read TGTGCCATCAGTGAGTCCCGGACCGAGCAGTACGTC. It translates to CAISESRTEQYV.

The chain couples TRBV5-5 to TRBJ2-2, with no clear D. Germline CDR1 is SGHKS and CDR2 is YYEKEE (reference sequence). There are 15 residues in the CDR3. Trimming pared 2 bases from V and 0 bases from J, leaving 8 bases between. CDR3: CASSLELSNTGELFF. CDR3 nucleotides: TGTGCCAGCAGCTTAGAGCTTTCGAACACCGGGGAGCTGTTTTTT.

The chain has TRBV5-4 and TRBJ2-3; the D gene is possibly TRBD2 (5 bases). Germline V gene sequence: CDR1 SGHNT, CDR2 YYREEE (reference sequence). The V gene lost 4 bases and the J gene lost 5 bases, with 17 bases spanning the gap. CDR3 length equals 15 residues. The CDR3 region is CASSQDSAGEDTQYF. DNA of the CDR3: TGTGCCAGCAGCCAGGACTCCGCGGGTGAAGATACGCAGTATTTT.

The chain recombines TRBV20-1 with TRBJ2-1, with 7 bases matching TRBD1. The CDR3 covers 15 residues. The germline CDR1 and CDR2 sequences are DFQATT and SNEGSKA (reference sequence). V gave up 5 bases and J gave up 0 bases; unmatched junction bases: 7. The CDR3 loop is CSADSGGSSYNEQFF. The DNA for the CDR3 is TGCAGTGCTGATTCAGGGGGATCCTCCTACAATGAGCAGTTCTTC.

This sequence joins TRBV9 and TRBJ2-2, with a weak D call TRBD2 (7 bases). V was trimmed by 3 bases and J by 3 bases, leaving 12 bases between them. The CDR3 has 15 amino acids. CDR1 and CDR2 from the germline V gene are SGDLS and YYNGEE. CDR3 loop: CASSEGGKYTGELFF. As DNA, the CDR3 is TGTGCCAGCAGCGAGGGGGGGAAGTACACCGGGGAGCTGTTTTTT.

This chain links TRBV2 with TRBJ2-3; tentative D call: TRBD1 (6 bases). The length of the CDR3 is 16 residues. Deletions cut 7 bases from V and 3 bases from J, with 20 bases between. Per germline, CDR1 SNHLY and CDR2 FYNNEI. Written as DNA, the CDR3 is TGTGCCAGCACTCCCCCGGGACAACCCTTGACAGATACGCAGTATTTT. Translating it yields CASTPPGQPLTDTQYF.

This clonotype has only a few counts. The rearrangement uses TRBV19 and TRBJ2-1; no clear D. Trimming took 5 bases from V and 4 from J, leaving 21 bases between them. This CDR3 has 17 amino acids. Per germline, CDR1 LNHDA and CDR2 SQIVND (reference sequence). The CDR3 here is CASSGRKQVGPYNEQFF. CDR3 coding DNA: TGTGCCAGTAGTGGACGCAAACAAGTAGGGCCTTACAATGAGCAGTTCTTC.

Of note for this clonotype: This may stem from a read error, because a much larger clone lies one nucleotide away. The chain recombines TRBV7-2 with TRBJ2-4, with TRBD1 matching 8 bases. This CDR3 contains 18 residues. CDR1 and CDR2 from the germline V gene are SGHTA and FQGNSA. V lost 5 bases, J lost 2 bases, and 14 bases stayed unmatched. CDR3 DNA: TGTGCCAGCAGCATACTACTAGGGACAGGCTTGACCAAAAACATTCAGTACTTC. It codes for CASSILLGTGLTKNIQYF. The complete variable domain, with remaining parts taken from reference TRBV7-2 and TRBJ2-4, reads GAGVSQSPSNKVTEKGKDVELRCDPISGHTALYWYRQSLGQGLEFLIYFQGNSAPDKSGLPSDRFSAERTGGSVSTLTIQRTQQEDSAVYLCASSILLGTGLTKNIQYFGAGTRLSVL.

V usage is TRBV7-9 and J usage is TRBJ1-1; 7 positions agree with TRBD1. The germline V gene has CDR1 SEHNR and CDR2 FQNEAQ (reference sequence). Trimming cost V 8 bases and J 3 bases; bases outside gene matches: 9. The CDR3 covers 14 residues. CDR3 region: CASRQGQLYTEAFF. In DNA, the CDR3 is TGTGCCAGCCGACAGGGACAACTCTACACTGAAGCTTTCTTT.

As concerns this clonotype: One junction end disagrees with the germline gene, perhaps due to a read error. J is TRBJ1-1 and V is TRBV6-6; D gene ambiguous. Germline V gene lookup returns CDR1 MNHNY and CDR2 SVGAGI (reference sequence). The CDR3 length is 13 residues. The CDR3 is CVSTQAGYTEAFF. The CDR3 bases are TGTGTCAGCACCCAAGCGGGGTACACTGAAGCTTTCTTT.

The chain has TRBV5-4 and TRBJ2-5; the match to TRBD1 covers 7 bases. Germline CDR1 SGHNT, CDR2 YYREEE (reference sequence). Germline trimming cut 7 bases from V and 5 bases from J; bases unmatched to any gene: 8. This CDR3 region has 13 residues. The CDR3 nucleotides are TGTGCCAGCTTCGACAGGGATGAGGAGACCCAGTACTTC. It codes for CASFDRDEETQYF.

This clonotype was found many times. CDR3: CASSLRTVSYNEQFF. CDR3 nucleotides: TGTGCCAGCAGCTTAAGGACCGTCTCCTACAATGAGCAGTTCTTC. J is TRBJ2-1 and V is TRBV7-2; D is unresolved. The CDR3 is 15 residues long. In germline, CDR1 is SGHTA, CDR2 FQGNSA. V lost 2 bases to trimming and J lost 0 bases, with 8 bases between them.

The V and J genes are TRBV4-1 and TRBJ1-2; D possibly corresponds to TRBD1 (6 bases). Germline CDR1 MGHRA, CDR2 YSYEKL. CDR3 length: 14 amino acids. The V gene lost 4 bases and the J gene lost 6 bases, with 15 bases spanning the gap. The CDR3 here is CASSLGGGADGYTF. The CDR3, as DNA: TGCGCCAGCAGCCTTGGTGGGGGCGCGGATGGCTACACCTTC.

This clonotype has only a few counts. The chain is built from TRBV19 and TRBJ1-1; perhaps TRBD1 as D (5 bases). This CDR3 has 12 residues. V was shortened by 7 bases and J by 6 bases, with 12 bases between the two germline ends. Per germline, CDR1 LNHDA and CDR2 SQIVND (reference sequence). The CDR3 loop is CASTTLGPEAFF. The CDR3 bases are TGTGCCAGTACCACCTTGGGACCTGAAGCTTTCTTT. The whole variable domain, filled in from reference TRBV19 and TRBJ1-1, reads DGGITQSPKYLFRKEGQNVTLSCEQNLNHDAMYWYRQDPGQGLRLIYYSQIVNDFQKGDIAEGYSVSREKKESFPLTVTSAQKNPTAFYLCASTTLGPEAFFGQGTRLTVV.

Of note for this clonotype: One end of the junction is discordant with germline, which a read error may explain. The V and J genes are TRBV18 and TRBJ2-5; D perhaps matches TRBD2 (5 bases). The CDR3 is 14 residues long. In germline, CDR1 is KGHSH, CDR2 LQKENI. This CDR3 reads CASSSRGVEEIQYF. Here the CDR3 DNA reads TGTGCCAGCTCATCCCGGGGAGTGGAGGAGATCCAGTACTTC.

J is TRBJ1-2 and V is TRBV5-5, with 9 bases that match TRBD1. The CDR3 covers 15 residues. The germline V gene encodes CDR1 SGHKS and CDR2 YYEKEE (reference sequence). Trimming cost V 0 bases and J 6 bases; bases outside gene matches: 6. The CDR3 region has the DNA TGTGCCAGCAGCTTGGAGGGACAGGGTTACGATGGCTACACCTTC. Translated, it gives CASSLEGQGYDGYTF. The whole variable domain, remainder taken from reference TRBV5-5 and TRBJ1-2, is DAGVTQSPTHLIKTRGQQVTLRCSPISGHKSVSWYQQVLGQGPQFIFQYYEKEERGRGNFPDRFSARQFPNYSSELNVNALLLGDSALYLCASSLEGQGYDGYTFGSGTRLTVV.

This clonotype was detected a few times. The DNA of the CDR3 is TGTGCCAGCAAGGGACGAGCGGCTCCGCTAGAGACCCAGTACTTC. Encoded protein: CASKGRAAPLETQYF. The chain recombines TRBV25-1 with TRBJ2-5, with D possibly being TRBD1 or TRBD2 (5 bases each). Trimming left V 7 bases short and J 4 bases short, with 19 bases between. Germline V lookup: CDR1 MGHDK, CDR2 SYGVNS. There are 15 residues in the CDR3.

CDR3 amino acids: CASSTRQGGSNWYTEAFF. CDR3 DNA sequence: TGTGCCAGCAGTACCCGACAGGGGGGCAGTAATTGGTACACTGAAGCTTTCTTT. The chain uses TRBV27 and TRBJ1-1, with 9 bases lining up with TRBD1. Germline V gene sequence: CDR1 MNHEY, CDR2 SMNVEV (reference sequence). The V segment lost 5 bases and the J segment 3 bases; nucleotides outside the gene matches: 16. The CDR3 is 18 residues long.

This chain links TRBV29-1 with TRBJ2-7, with 7 bases lining up with TRBD2. CDR1 and CDR2 from the germline V gene are SQVTM and ANQGSEA. This CDR3 region has 10 residues. The chain's CDR3 is CSGGVKEQYF. The CDR3 DNA reads TGCAGTGGGGGGGTAAAGGAGCAGTACTTC.

This clonotype was seen repeatedly, ten times or more. The V and J genes are TRBV28 and TRBJ2-3; 7 bases fit TRBD1. Germline CDR1 MDHEN, CDR2 SYDVKM. The CDR3 runs 15 residues. Trimming cost V 5 bases and J 2 bases; bases outside gene matches: 7. CDR3 coding DNA: TGTGCCAGCAGTCCCGGACAGGCGAACACAGATACGCAGTATTTT. This translates into CASSPGQANTDTQYF.